This TCR beta chain came from a study of T cell repertoires in cytomegalovirus infection. TCRdb reanalysed the reads using MiXCR and keeps one entry per CDR3 protein. In the table there are about 260,000 distinct CDR3 sequences, roughly an eighth of which are singletons. This clonotype was detected ten times or more. The CDR3 covers 15 residues. Germline V lookup: CDR1 SQVTM, CDR2 ANQGSEA. V trimming: 8 bases; J trimming: 1 base; junction bases outside the gene matches: 3. Source material: PBMCs. This clonotype was sampled from a human donor in good health (CMV status not recorded). Some clones in this sample may be carry-over from other donors' samples. This chain uses TRBV29-1 with TRBJ2-1; 15 positions agree with TRBD2. The CDR3 nucleotides read TGCAGCACCGGACTAGCGGGAGGGTCCTACAATGAGCAGTTCTTC. Encoded protein: CSTGLAGGSYNEQFF.